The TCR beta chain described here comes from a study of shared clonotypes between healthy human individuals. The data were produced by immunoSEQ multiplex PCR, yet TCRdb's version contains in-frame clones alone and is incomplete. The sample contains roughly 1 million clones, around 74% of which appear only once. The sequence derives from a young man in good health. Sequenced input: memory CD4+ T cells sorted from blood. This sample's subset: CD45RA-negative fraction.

In DNA form, the CDR3 reads TGTGCCAGCAGCTCCCGACTAGCGGGGTACGTGAAGAACACCGGGGAGCTGTTTTTT. Translated: CASSSRLAGYVKNTGELFF. V usage is TRBV7-9 and J usage is TRBJ2-2; TRBD2 matches 11 bases. V lost 4 bases to trimming and J lost 1 base; unmatched junction nucleotides: 11. The CDR3 loop spans 19 amino acids. Germline CDR1 SEHNR, CDR2 FQNEAQ (reference sequence).